This paragraph covers one TCR beta chain sequence. It has no known antigen specificity. No much larger clonotype is one base removed from it; base qualities were not supplied. These data belong to a study of T cells in Graves' hyperthyroidism and ophthalmopathy (dated by TCRdb to between 2018 and 2020). Some background on the complete study: Peripheral blood samples were taken at the time of initial diagnosis, prior to any treatment. The paper reports TCR Vbeta CDR3 sequencing of some 140 peripheral blood samples: approximately 43 ophthalmopathy, around 80 hyperthyroidism and around 17 progressor patients. The 90 or so discovery patients were randomly split 7:3 into training and test sets. Once sampling was done, hyperthyroidism patients were given methimazole at a starting dose of 30 mg daily, whereas ophthalmopathy patients were given high-dose intravenous methylprednisolone. Prospective prediction of ophthalmopathy was tested in an independent validation cohort consisting of some 20 hyperthyroidism patients and more than 15 patients who later progressed to ophthalmopathy. The study also compared thyroid tissue and blood T-cell repertoires from more than five Graves' hyperthyroidism patients. A discovery cohort of approximately 100 patients, roughly 43 with Graves' ophthalmopathy and about 60 with stable Graves' hyperthyroidism, was used to find distinguishing TCR V-J signatures.

The paper as a whole reports these results and caveats: Blood samples also contained most of the expanded thyroid clonotypes (frequency above 0.001), which suggests that blood repertoires may reflect thyroid immune responses. No statistical method was used to set the sample size in advance, and investigators knew the group allocation. In validation, progression to ophthalmopathy was predicted by the model with more than 65% sensitivity and roughly 76% specificity, a median of about 6.8 months before onset. A model built on a 13 V-J signature distinguished ophthalmopathy from stable hyperthyroidism, reaching about 89% sensitivity and 81.08% specificity in cross-validation and 80%/75% in testing.

Germline trimming amounts to 5 bases on V and 1 base on J, with 3 as the count of junction bases outside the gene matches. As encoded in the germline V gene, CDR1 is SGHTA while CDR2 is FQGNSA. The CDR3 starts with the cysteine, ends with the phenylalanine, and has 15 residues. Only the CDR3 DNA stays, 45 bases, in frame from base 1. The TCR beta CDR3 regions were amplified from the RNA transcripts. A first-round RT-PCR of the TCR CDR3 used the HTBI primer set with the Qiagen OneStep RT-PCR kit. Libraries were constructed in a second round of multiplex PCR, after which size selection and purification were carried out. Libraries were sequenced paired-end with 100 bp reads on an Illumina HiSeq2000. As for the original processing: SOAPnuke was used to process the raw data, with reads discarded if the reads contained adapters or uncalled bases, had a mean Phred below 15, or lacked an exact constant-primer or identifier match. High-quality paired reads were merged with COPE v1.2.5, and unique nucleotide sequences were defined as clonotypes. Clonotypes were aligned to IMGT TRBV, TRBD and TRBJ reference segments using MiTCR v1.1. Analysis was restricted to V-J combinations with a frequency above 0.0001, which covered about 99% of repertoires. A TCS score was defined as the ratio of F50 (clonal expansion) to E x V (chaos), with BLOSUM62-based TCRdist applied between CDR3 peptides within each V-J. Welch's t-statistics and random forest reduced around 510 V-J features to roughly 13, which were used in a naive Bayes classifier (R e1071). The similarity between thyroid and blood repertoires was quantified using the Morisita-Horn index. TCRdb's own reprocessing of the public reads used fastp at Q25 and MiXCR and kept productive beta chains. Every CDR3 protein is listed once, alongside the most common genes and DNA of its rows. The V and J calls were determined by TCRdb, not by the authors. This sample gives 700,000 to 850,000 distinct CDR3 sequences in total; around a third of them show up just once. The ten top clones hold less than 35% of the sample.

Stable Graves' hyperthyroidism was defined as no progression to ophthalmopathy during 18 months of follow-up. Hyperthyroidism patients were newly diagnosed, had a disease duration of under 2 months, and were aged 18 to 65 years. Exclusion was applied to patients with uncontrolled infections, other autoimmune diseases, pregnancy or lactation. Diagnoses were based on clinical symptoms, serum thyroxine and TRAb, thyroid ultrasound and orbital computed tomography. PBMCs were isolated from about 10 ml of fresh peripheral blood by Ficoll-Paque density gradient centrifugation. Total RNA was extracted with Trizol reagent, and quality was checked on an Agilent 2100 Bioanalyzer.

The sequenced sample was blood. The sequence was collected from a middle-aged woman with Graves' hyperthyroidism. The rearranged chain carries TRBV7-2 and TRBJ2-3; the junction holds 10 bases that match TRBD2. The CDR3 sequence is CASSAGLAGTDTQYF. The DNA is TGTGCCAGCAGCGCCGGACTAGCGGGCACAGATACGCAGTATTTT.